This entry concerns a single T cell receptor (beta chain). TEMRA cells were FACS-enriched, unlike CD8+ and CD4+ T cells, which were negatively isolated. Reverse transcription of roughly 0.45 to 1 ug RNA was performed with random hexamers. TCRdb ran MiXCR on the immunoSEQ multiplex PCR reads and lists one entry per CDR3 protein. Among 120,000 or so distinct CDR3 sequences, around 94% were seen once, and the ten largest hold more than 0.09%. Germline V gene sequence: CDR1 MNHNS, CDR2 SASEGT. Germline trimming cut 7 bases from V and 5 bases from J; bases unmatched to any gene: 9. This CDR3 spans 14 amino acids. The record originates from a study of CD8 T cells in Susac syndrome.

Sequenced material: CD4+ T cells from PBMCs. This TCR was recovered from a human donor in good health. J is TRBJ2-3 and V is TRBV6-1; 7 nucleotides match TRBD1. CDR3 in amino acids: CASMGRGSGDTQYF. The CDR3 nucleotides are TGTGCCAGCATGGGCAGGGGGTCCGGAGATACGCAGTATTTT.